This T cell receptor beta chain was profiled in a study of identifying expanded T cells in peripheral blood. The repertoire was sequenced with immunoSEQ multiplex PCR; TCRdb's copy has only in-frame clones and lacks some. The sample contains fewer than 85,000 clones, approximately 91% of which appear only once. Collection occurred without any documented infections or immune events in donors. Findings and caveats of the study: Technical replicates showed roughly 1.2 changed clones; roughly two weeks 15 to 20; four weeks 19. Variance in clone template counts between roughly two-week samples significantly increased with total template count across all healthy donors.

In regard to this clone: Its antigen remains unidentified. Relative to the germline gene, one junction end is altered; a read error may explain this.

The source material was blood. The receptor was isolated from a person aged 18 to 70 in good health.

CDR3 sequence: CASSYSAGGLSEQYF. The CDR3 DNA reads as TGTGCCAGCAGTTACTCAGCAGGGGGCTTGAGCGAGCAGTACTTC. The genes are TRBV6-4 and TRBJ2-7, with 8 bases aligning to TRBD1. The germline V gene encodes CDR1 MRHNA and CDR2 SNTAGT. The CDR3 runs 15 residues.